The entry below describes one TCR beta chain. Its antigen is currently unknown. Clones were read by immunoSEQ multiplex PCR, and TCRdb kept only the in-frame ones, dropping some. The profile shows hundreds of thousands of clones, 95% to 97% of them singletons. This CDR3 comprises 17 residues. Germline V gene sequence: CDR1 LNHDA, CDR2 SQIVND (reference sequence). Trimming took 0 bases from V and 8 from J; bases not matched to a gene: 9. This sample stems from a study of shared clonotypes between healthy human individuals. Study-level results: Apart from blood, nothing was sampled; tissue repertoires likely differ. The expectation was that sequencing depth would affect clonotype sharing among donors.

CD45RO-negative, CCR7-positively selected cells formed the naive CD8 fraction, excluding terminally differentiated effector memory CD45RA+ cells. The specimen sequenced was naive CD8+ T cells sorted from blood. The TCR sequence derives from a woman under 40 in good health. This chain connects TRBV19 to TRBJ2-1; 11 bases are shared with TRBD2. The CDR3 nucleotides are TGTGCCAGTAGTATAGATCCCCTACTAGCGGGAGCCTATGAGCAGTTCTTC. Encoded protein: CASSIDPLLAGAYEQFF.